These 16 T cell receptor beta chains share one sample of origin, sequenced in a study of cytomegalovirus exposure and HLA in healthy donors. It was with 60 Vbeta and 13 Jbeta primers that the PCR ran. The table came from immunoSEQ multiplex PCR; TCRdb's copy has only in-frame clones and leaves some out. The sample carries 130,000 to 150,000 clones, approximately 80% recorded once. Sequenced sample: PBMCs. These receptors originate from a man aged 18 to 29 in good health and CMV-seronegative.

The gene calls are TRBV4-1 and TRBJ1-5; perhaps TRBD1 as D (5 bases). V shed 6 bases and J shed 7 bases, with 13 bases lying between them. The CDR3 runs to 13 residues. From germline, CDR1 is MGHRA and CDR2 YSYEKL. The CDR3 sequence is CASSTRDGQPQHF. The CDR3 DNA reads TGCGCCAGCAGTACCAGGGATGGGCAGCCCCAGCATTTT.

There are a few counts of this clone. The chain employs TRBV7-8 and TRBJ1-6; TRBD1 might be the D (6 bases). The CDR3 is made up of 15 amino acids. CDR1 SGHVS and CDR2 FQNEAQ come from the germline V gene. With 5 bases removed from V and 6 bases from J, the gap between germline ends came to 14 bases. The CDR3 here is CASSLTDSVNSPLHF. The CDR3 nucleotides read TGTGCCAGCAGCCTGACGGACAGCGTTAATTCACCCCTCCACTTT. The variable domain in full, with the rest retrieved from reference TRBV7-8 and TRBJ1-6, is GAGVSQSPRYKVAKRGQDVALRCDPISGHVSLFWYQQALGQGPEFLTYFQNEAQLDKSGLPSDRFFAERPEGSVSTLKIQRTQQEDSAVYLCASSLTDSVNSPLHFGNGTRLTVT.

The rearrangement links TRBV7-3 to TRBJ2-5; maybe TRBD1 (6 bases). This CDR3 has 14 residues. Looked up from germline, CDR1 is SGHTA and CDR2 is FQGTGA. V lost 1 base, J lost 3 bases, and 9 bases lay in between. The CDR3 DNA sequence: TGTGCCAGCAGCTTAATGGGGGCTGAAGAGACCCAGTACTTC. Its translation is CASSLMGAEETQYF.

This chain uses TRBV11-3 with TRBJ2-1; 9 positions agree with TRBD2. The CDR3 is made up of 17 amino acids. Germline lookup yields CDR1 SGHNT and CDR2 YENEEA. V lost 0 bases to trimming and J lost 7 bases; unmatched junction nucleotides: 10. The CDR3 is CASSLEGGGVFRNEQFF. For the CDR3, the DNA is TGTGCCAGCAGCTTAGAGGGCGGGGGGGTATTCAGGAATGAGCAGTTCTTC.

The gene calls are TRBV5-1 and TRBJ1-6; D uncertain. V was trimmed by 0 bases and J by 5 bases, leaving 15 bases between them. The CDR3 runs 17 residues. Per germline, CDR1 SGHRS and CDR2 YFSETQ. The DNA for the CDR3 is TGCGCCAGCAGCTTGGGACGGGGAATTGGGAATAATTCACCCCTCCACTTT. This sequence encodes CASSLGRGIGNNSPLHF. Supplemented by reference TRBV5-1 and TRBJ1-6, the full variable domain reads KAGVTQTPRYLIKTRGQQVTLSCSPISGHRSVSWYQQTPGQGLQFLFEYFSETQRNKGNFPGRFSGRQFSNSRSEMNVSTLELGDSALYLCASSLGRGIGNNSPLHFGNGTRLTVT.

The V and J genes are TRBV19 and TRBJ2-7, with D possibly TRBD1 on 6 matching bases. V was pared by 3 bases and J by 0 bases, with 12 bases between. This CDR3 spans 15 amino acids. Germline lookup yields CDR1 LNHDA and CDR2 SQIVND (reference sequence). The CDR3 DNA is TGTGCCAGTAGTATTACAGGGTCGAGCTCCTACGAGCAGTACTTC. Translation: CASSITGSSSYEQYF.

The rearrangement joins TRBV14 to TRBJ2-1, with D perhaps TRBD2 (5 bases). This CDR3 spans 14 amino acids. Trimming shortened V by 4 bases and J by 4 bases, and 11 bases separated the two germline ends. CDR1 is SGHDN, CDR2 FVKESK, per germline. The CDR3 protein is CASSPQEGYNEQFF. The CDR3, as DNA: TGTGCCAGCAGCCCTCAAGAGGGATACAATGAGCAGTTCTTC.

The chain recombines TRBV2 with TRBJ1-3; D ambiguous. The CDR3 length is 12 residues. The ends were cut back, 6 bases at V and 3 bases at J, with 6 bases in the middle. The V gene's germline CDR1 is SNHLY and CDR2 FYNNEI. The CDR3 DNA follows: TGTGCCAGCAGCGAGCTTGGAAACACCATATATTTT. It encodes CASSELGNTIYF.

V gene TRBV19 combines with J gene TRBJ1-5; 9 bases map to TRBD1. Germline V gene data show CDR1 as LNHDA and CDR2 as SQIVND (reference sequence). The V segment lost 8 bases and the J segment 6 bases; nucleotides outside the gene matches: 8. The CDR3 runs to 14 residues. CDR3 region: CASATGGNPQPQHF. The CDR3 bases are TGTGCCAGTGCGACAGGGGGAAATCCTCAGCCCCAGCATTTT. Together with reference TRBV19 and TRBJ1-5, the CDR3 gives the full variable domain: DGGITQSPKYLFRKEGQNVTLSCEQNLNHDAMYWYRQDPGQGLRLIYYSQIVNDFQKGDIAEGYSVSREKKESFPLTVTSAQKNPTAFYLCASATGGNPQPQHFGDGTRLSIL.

The chain combines TRBV9 with TRBJ1-5; D not resolved. The germline V and J ends were trimmed by 2 bases and 3 bases, with 9 bases remaining between them. The CDR3 consists of 14 residues. Per germline, CDR1 SGDLS and CDR2 YYNGEE. In nucleotides, the CDR3 is TGTGCCAGCAGCGTCGGGAGCTTCAATCAGCCCCAGCATTTT. Protein: CASSVGSFNQPQHF.

The chain has TRBV18 and TRBJ1-1; 8 positions match TRBD1. The CDR3 has 15 amino acids. Trimming cost V 4 bases and J 4 bases; bases outside gene matches: 8. Looked up from germline, CDR1 is KGHSH and CDR2 is LQKENI. CDR3 protein: CASSRSGGEGTEAFF. The CDR3 DNA reads TGTGCCAGCTCACGATCAGGGGGCGAGGGCACTGAAGCTTTCTTT.

The chain joins TRBV10-1 to TRBJ2-3, with 7 bases aligning to TRBD2. Trimming at V came to 4 bases and at J to 0 bases, leaving 10 bases not matched to a gene. This CDR3 region has 17 residues. Germline V gene lookup returns CDR1 WNHNN and CDR2 SYGVQD (reference sequence). The CDR3 coding sequence is TGCGCCAGCAGTGGCCCGGCTTCACTAGCGAGCACAGATACGCAGTATTTT. The encoded protein is CASSGPASLASTDTQYF.

V is TRBV30 and J is TRBJ2-7; D might be TRBD1 (6 bases). This CDR3 has 18 amino acids. Trimming removed 0 bases at V and 3 bases at J, with 24 bases between. Germline-derived CDR1 and CDR2 are GTSNPN and SVGIG (reference sequence). CDR3 bases: TGTGCCTGGAGTGTAAGGGTAACGGGGCAGGGGCCCCTCTACGAGCAGTACTTC. Protein: CAWSVRVTGQGPLYEQYF.

The rearrangement uses TRBV2 and TRBJ2-2, with no clear D. Germline V gene sequence: CDR1 SNHLY, CDR2 FYNNEI. V was cut by 0 bases and J by 6 bases, with 8 bases left in between. The CDR3 contains 14 residues. CDR3 sequence reads: CASSEAPESGELFF. As DNA, the CDR3 is TGTGCCAGCAGTGAAGCGCCAGAATCCGGGGAGCTGTTTTTT.

The J gene is TRBJ2-7, the V gene TRBV5-1; 7 nucleotides line up with TRBD2. The CDR3 has 15 amino acids. J was trimmed by 3 bases and V by 4 bases; bases with no gene match: 10. The germline CDR1 and CDR2 sequences are SGHRS and YFSETQ. DNA for the CDR3: TGCGCCAGCAGCCTAGACACTAGCGCGCACTACGAGCAGTACTTC. It codes for CASSLDTSAHYEQYF.

This chain uses TRBV27 with TRBJ1-2; 9 bases match TRBD1. CDR1 is MNHEY and CDR2 is SMNVEV in the germline V gene (reference sequence). J was trimmed by 3 bases and V by 5 bases; bases with no gene match: 7. The CDR3 is made up of 15 amino acids. Here the CDR3 reads CASSKRTGDYYGYTF. Here the CDR3 DNA reads TGTGCCAGCAGTAAGCGGACAGGGGATTACTATGGCTACACCTTC.